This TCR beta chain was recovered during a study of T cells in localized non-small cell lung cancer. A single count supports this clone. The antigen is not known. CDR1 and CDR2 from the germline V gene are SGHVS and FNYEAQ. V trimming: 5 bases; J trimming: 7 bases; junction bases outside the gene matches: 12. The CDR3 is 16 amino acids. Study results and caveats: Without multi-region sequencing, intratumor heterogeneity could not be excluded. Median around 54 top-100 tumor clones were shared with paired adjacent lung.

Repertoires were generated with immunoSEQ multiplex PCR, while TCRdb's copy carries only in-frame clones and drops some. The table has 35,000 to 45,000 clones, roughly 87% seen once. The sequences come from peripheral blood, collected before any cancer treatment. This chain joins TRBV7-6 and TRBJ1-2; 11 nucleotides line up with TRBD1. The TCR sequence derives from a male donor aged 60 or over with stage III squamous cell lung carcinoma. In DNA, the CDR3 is TGTGCCAGCAGCCCCACTTGGACAGGGGGCGCGAGTGGCTACACCTTC. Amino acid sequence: CASSPTWTGGASGYTF.